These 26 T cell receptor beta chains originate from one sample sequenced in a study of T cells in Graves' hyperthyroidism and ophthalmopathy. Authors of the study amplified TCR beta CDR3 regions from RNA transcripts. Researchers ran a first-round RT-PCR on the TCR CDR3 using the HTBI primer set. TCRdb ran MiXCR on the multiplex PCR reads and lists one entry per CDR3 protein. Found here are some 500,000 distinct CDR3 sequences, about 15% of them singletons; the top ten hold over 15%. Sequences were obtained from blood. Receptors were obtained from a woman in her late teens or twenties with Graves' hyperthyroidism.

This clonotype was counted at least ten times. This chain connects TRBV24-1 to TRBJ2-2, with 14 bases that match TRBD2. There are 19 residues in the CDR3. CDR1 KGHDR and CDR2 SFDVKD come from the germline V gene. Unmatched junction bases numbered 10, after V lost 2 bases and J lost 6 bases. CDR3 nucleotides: TGTGCCACCAGTGATTCCCCGGGACTAGCGGGAGAGGTATCCGGGGAGCTGTTTTTT. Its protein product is CATSDSPGLAGEVSGELFF.

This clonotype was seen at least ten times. The CDR3 loop reads CASSRTGQPQHF. CDR3 DNA: TGTGCCAGCAGCCGGACTGGTCAGCCCCAGCATTTT. The chain carries TRBV3-1 and TRBJ1-5; D not certain. Trimming took 4 bases from V and 6 from J, leaving 7 bases between them. Germline V gene lookup returns CDR1 LGHDT and CDR2 YNNKEL (reference sequence). The CDR3 runs to 12 residues.

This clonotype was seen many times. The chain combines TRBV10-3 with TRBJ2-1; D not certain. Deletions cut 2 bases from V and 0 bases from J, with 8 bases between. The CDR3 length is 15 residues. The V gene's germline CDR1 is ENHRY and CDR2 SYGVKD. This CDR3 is CAISETLSSYNEQFF. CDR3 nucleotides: TGTGCCATCAGTGAGACTTTGAGCTCCTACAATGAGCAGTTCTTC.

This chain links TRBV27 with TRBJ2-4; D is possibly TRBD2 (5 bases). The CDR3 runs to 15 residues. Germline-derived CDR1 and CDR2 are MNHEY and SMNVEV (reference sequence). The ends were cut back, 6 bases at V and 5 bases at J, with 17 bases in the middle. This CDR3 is CASSLVPQEENIQYF. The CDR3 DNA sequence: TGTGCCAGCAGCCTAGTGCCTCAGGAGGAAAACATTCAGTACTTC.

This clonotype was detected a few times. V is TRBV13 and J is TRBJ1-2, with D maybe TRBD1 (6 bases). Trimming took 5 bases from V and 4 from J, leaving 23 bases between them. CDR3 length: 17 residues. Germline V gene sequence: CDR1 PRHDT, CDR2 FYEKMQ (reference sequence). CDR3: CASSGSWTQGLTYGYTF. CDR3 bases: TGTGCCAGCAGCGGCTCCTGGACACAGGGACTTACCTATGGCTACACCTTC.

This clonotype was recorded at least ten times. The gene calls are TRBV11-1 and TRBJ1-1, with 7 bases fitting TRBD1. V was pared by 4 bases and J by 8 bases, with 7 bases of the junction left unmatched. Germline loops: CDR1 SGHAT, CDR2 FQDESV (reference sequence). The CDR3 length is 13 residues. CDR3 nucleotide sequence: TGTGCCAGCAGCTGGGGGACAGCGATCGAAGCTTTCTTT. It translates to CASSWGTAIEAFF.

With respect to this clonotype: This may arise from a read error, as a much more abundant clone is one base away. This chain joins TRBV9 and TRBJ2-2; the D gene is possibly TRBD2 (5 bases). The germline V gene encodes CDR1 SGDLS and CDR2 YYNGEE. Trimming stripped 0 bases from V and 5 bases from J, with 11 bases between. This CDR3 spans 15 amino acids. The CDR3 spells CASSVEAWRTGELFF. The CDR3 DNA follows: TGTGCCAGCAGCGTAGAGGCATGGAGGACCGGGGAGCTGTTTTTT.

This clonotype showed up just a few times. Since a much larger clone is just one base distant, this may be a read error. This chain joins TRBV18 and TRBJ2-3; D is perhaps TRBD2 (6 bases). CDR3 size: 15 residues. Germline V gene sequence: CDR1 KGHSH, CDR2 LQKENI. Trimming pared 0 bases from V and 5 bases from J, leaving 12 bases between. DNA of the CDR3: TGTGCCAGCTCACCACCTGGCGGGATTAGAGATACGCAGTATTTT. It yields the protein CASSPPGGIRDTQYF.

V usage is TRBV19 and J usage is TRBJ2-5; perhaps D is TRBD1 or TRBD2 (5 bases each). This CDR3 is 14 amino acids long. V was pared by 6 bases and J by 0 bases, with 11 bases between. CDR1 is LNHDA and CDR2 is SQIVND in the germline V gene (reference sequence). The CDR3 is CASSRGRDQETQYF. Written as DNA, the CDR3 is TGTGCCAGTAGCCGGGGCAGAGACCAAGAGACCCAGTACTTC.

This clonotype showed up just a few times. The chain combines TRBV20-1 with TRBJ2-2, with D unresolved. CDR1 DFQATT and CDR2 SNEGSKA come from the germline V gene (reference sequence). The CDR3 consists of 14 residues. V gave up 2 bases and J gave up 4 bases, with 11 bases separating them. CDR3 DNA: TGCAGTGCTAGACAGGAGTGGGGCACCGGGGAGCTGTTTTTT. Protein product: CSARQEWGTGELFF.

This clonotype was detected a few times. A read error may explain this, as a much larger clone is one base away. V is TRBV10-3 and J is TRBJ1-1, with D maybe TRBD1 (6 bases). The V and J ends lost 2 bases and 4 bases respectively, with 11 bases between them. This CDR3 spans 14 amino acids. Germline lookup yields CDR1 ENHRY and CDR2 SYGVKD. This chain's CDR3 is CAISEGQRSTEAFF. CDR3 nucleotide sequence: TGTGCCATCAGTGAGGGACAGAGGAGCACTGAAGCTTTCTTT.

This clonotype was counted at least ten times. CDR3: CASSVTLAGVSETQYF. CDR3 bases: TGCGCCAGCAGTGTCACACTAGCGGGAGTGAGCGAGACCCAGTACTTC. V usage is TRBV10-2 and J usage is TRBJ2-5; 11 bases are a match to TRBD2. With V trimmed by 4 bases and J by 5 bases, 9 bases remained unmatched. The CDR3 loop spans 16 amino acids. Germline V lookup: CDR1 WSHSY, CDR2 SAAADI.

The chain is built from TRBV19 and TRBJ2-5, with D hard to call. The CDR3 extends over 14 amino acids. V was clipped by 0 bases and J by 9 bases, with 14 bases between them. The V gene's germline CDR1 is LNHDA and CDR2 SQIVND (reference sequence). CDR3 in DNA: TGTGCCAGTAGTATAGATCGCGACCTAGGGTCCCAGTACTTC. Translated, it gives CASSIDRDLGSQYF.

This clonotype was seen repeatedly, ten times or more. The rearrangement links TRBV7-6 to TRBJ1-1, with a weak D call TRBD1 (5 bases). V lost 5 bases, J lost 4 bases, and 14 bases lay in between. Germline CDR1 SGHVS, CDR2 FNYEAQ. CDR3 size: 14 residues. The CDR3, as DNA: TGTGCCAGCAGCCCGAGGGGACCTGGCACTGAAGCTTTCTTT. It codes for CASSPRGPGTEAFF. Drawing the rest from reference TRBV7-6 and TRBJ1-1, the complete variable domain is GAGVSQSPRYKVTKRGQDVALRCDPISGHVSLYWYRQALGQGPEFLTYFNYEAQQDKSGLPNDRFSAERPEGSISTLTIQRTEQRDSAMYRCASSPRGPGTEAFFGQGTRLTVV.

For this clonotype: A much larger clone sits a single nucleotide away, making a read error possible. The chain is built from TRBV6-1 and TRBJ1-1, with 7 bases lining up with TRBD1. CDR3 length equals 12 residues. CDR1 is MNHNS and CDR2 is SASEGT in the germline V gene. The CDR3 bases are TGTGCCGGCAGCAGGGGGGCTGCTGAAGCTTTCTTT. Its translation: CAGSRGAAEAFF.

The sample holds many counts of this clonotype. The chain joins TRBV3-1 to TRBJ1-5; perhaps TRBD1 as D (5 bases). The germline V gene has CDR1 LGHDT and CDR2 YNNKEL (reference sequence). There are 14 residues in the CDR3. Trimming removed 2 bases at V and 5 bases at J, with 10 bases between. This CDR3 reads CASSQTLGDQPQHF. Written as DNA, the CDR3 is TGTGCCAGCAGCCAAACCCTGGGGGATCAGCCCCAGCATTTT.

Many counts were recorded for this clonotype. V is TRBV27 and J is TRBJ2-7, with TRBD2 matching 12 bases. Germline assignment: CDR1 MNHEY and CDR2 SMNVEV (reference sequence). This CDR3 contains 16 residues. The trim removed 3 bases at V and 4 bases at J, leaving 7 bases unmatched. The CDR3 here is CASSFLAGGPSYEQYF. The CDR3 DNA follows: TGTGCCAGCAGTTTCCTAGCGGGAGGGCCCTCATACGAGCAGTACTTC.

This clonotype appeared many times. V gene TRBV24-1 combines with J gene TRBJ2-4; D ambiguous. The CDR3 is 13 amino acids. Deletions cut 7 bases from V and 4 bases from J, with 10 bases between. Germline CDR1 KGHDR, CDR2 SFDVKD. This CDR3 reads CATSAPGKNIQYF. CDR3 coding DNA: TGTGCCACCAGCGCGCCTGGGAAAAACATTCAGTACTTC.

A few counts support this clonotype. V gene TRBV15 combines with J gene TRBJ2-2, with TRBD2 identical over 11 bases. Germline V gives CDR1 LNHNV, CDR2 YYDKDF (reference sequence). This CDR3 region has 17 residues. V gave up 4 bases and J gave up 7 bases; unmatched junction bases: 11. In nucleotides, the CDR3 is TGTGCCACCAGCAATCCCTTAGCGGGAGGGCCGAACGGGGAGCTGTTTTTT. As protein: CATSNPLAGGPNGELFF.

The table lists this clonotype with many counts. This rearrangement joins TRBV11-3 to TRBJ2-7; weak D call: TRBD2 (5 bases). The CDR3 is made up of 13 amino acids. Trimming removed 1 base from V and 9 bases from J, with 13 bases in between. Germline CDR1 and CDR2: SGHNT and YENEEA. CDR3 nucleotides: TGTGCCAGCAGCTTAGGGAGGTGCCAAGGGCAGTACGTC. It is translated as CASSLGRCQGQYV.

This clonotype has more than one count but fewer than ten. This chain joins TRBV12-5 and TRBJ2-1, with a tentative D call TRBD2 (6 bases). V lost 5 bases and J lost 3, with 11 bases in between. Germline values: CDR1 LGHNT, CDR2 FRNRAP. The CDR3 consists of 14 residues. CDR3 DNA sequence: TGTGCTAGTGGTCCAGCTAGCGTCTACAATGAGCAGTTCTTC. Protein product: CASGPASVYNEQFF.

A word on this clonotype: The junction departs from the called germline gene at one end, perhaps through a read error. As DNA, the CDR3 is TGTGCCAGTGGAAGGGAGGGTTCGAACATTGAAGCTTTCTTT. It yields the protein CASGREGSNIEAFF. The rearrangement joins TRBV6-1 to TRBJ1-1, with D hard to call. From germline, CDR1 is MNHNS and CDR2 SASEGT. The CDR3 contains 14 residues.

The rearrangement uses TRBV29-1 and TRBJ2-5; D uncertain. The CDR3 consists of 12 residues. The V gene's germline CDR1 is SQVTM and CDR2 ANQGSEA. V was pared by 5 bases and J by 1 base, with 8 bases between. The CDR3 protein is CSVFVGQETQYF. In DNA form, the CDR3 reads TGCAGCGTTTTTGTCGGCCAAGAGACCCAGTACTTC.

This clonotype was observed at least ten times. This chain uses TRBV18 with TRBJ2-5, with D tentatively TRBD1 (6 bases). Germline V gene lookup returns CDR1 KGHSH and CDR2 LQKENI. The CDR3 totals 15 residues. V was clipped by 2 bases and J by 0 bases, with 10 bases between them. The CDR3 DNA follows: TGTGCCAGCTCACCATGGACAGAGTACCAAGAGACCCAGTACTTC. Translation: CASSPWTEYQETQYF.

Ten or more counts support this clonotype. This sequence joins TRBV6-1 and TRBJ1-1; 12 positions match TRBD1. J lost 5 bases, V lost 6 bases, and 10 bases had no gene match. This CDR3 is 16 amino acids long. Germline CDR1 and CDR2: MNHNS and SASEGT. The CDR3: CASRSGTGGYRTEAFF. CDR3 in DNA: TGTGCCAGCAGGTCCGGGACAGGGGGCTATCGGACTGAAGCTTTCTTT.

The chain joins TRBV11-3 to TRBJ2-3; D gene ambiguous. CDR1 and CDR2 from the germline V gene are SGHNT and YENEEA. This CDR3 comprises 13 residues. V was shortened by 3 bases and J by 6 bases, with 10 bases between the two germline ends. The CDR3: CASSLWTQDTQYF. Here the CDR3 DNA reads TGTGCCAGCAGCTTGTGGACCCAGGATACGCAGTATTTT.